These 18 T cell receptor beta chains were all obtained from the same sample, sequenced in a study of T cells after yellow fever vaccination (dated by TCRdb to the late 2010s). Taken with the paper, the label for treatment or condition translates to: live attenuated yellow fever vaccine strain. The library was prepared using 5' RACE. The reads were generated on an Illumina HiSeq 2500. The raw public reads went through TCRdb reprocessing: fastp at Q25, MiXCR clone calling, in-frame beta chains kept. Every CDR3 protein is listed once, alongside the most common genes and DNA of its rows. The sample profile shows around 530,000 distinct CDR3 sequences; around 17% of them were found once. 15% to 20% of the sample lies in the top ten. The specimen comprised PBMCs, sampled 5 to 6 days after the first yellow fever vaccination. The receptor set was obtained from a man between 18 and 35 years old who received the YFV17D yellow fever vaccine.

This clonotype was picked up many times. The chain is built from TRBV20-1 and TRBJ1-5; 8 positions agree with TRBD1. Germline CDR1 reads DFQATT; CDR2 reads SNEGSKA (reference sequence). There are 14 residues in the CDR3. V dropped 5 bases and J dropped 2; count of bases not matched to a gene: 5. CDR3 sequence reads: CSASGGAGNQPQHF. The CDR3 bases are TGCAGTGCTTCAGGGGGCGCGGGCAATCAGCCCCAGCATTTT.

This clonotype was counted between two and nine times. The rearrangement uses TRBV18 and TRBJ2-5, with D perhaps TRBD1 (5 bases). Germline loops: CDR1 KGHSH, CDR2 LQKENI. This CDR3 contains 13 residues. The V and J ends lost 0 bases and 5 bases respectively, with 7 bases between them. CDR3 sequence: CASSPPKGETQYF. The DNA of the CDR3 is TGTGCCAGCTCACCACCGAAGGGGGAGACCCAGTACTTC. The variable domain in full, with the rest retrieved from reference TRBV18 and TRBJ2-5, is NAGVMQNPRHLVRRRGQEARLRCSPMKGHSHVYWYRQLPEEGLKFMVYLQKENIIDESGMPKERFSAEFPKEGPSILRIQQVVRGDSAAYFCASSPPKGETQYFGPGTRLLVL.

The chain recombines TRBV7-2 with TRBJ2-4; D is unresolved. CDR1 is SGHTA and CDR2 is FQGNSA in the germline V gene. V shed 5 bases and J shed 8 bases, with 16 bases lying between them. The CDR3 runs to 14 residues. The CDR3 region is CASSLRFPADIQYF. The DNA of the CDR3 is TGTGCCAGCAGCCTTAGGTTCCCGGCGGACATTCAGTACTTC.

The V gene is TRBV10-3, the J gene TRBJ1-1; 8 nucleotides align to TRBD1. In germline, CDR1 is ENHRY, CDR2 SYGVKD. V shed 5 bases, J shed 0 bases, and the junction held 8 bases outside the gene matches. This CDR3 contains 16 residues. The CDR3 sequence is CAISTRGPVMNTEAFF. DNA of the CDR3: TGTGCCATCAGTACCAGGGGGCCCGTTATGAACACTGAAGCTTTCTTT.

In this sample, this clonotype turned up many times. The genes are TRBV3-1 and TRBJ1-1, with a weak D call TRBD1 (5 bases). Germline V gives CDR1 LGHDT, CDR2 YNNKEL (reference sequence). The length of the CDR3 is 14 residues. V shed 0 bases and J shed 3 bases, with 8 bases lying between them. CDR3: CASSQEGVYTEAFF. The DNA of the CDR3 is TGTGCCAGCAGCCAAGAAGGGGTTTACACTGAAGCTTTCTTT.

The rearrangement uses TRBV7-9 and TRBJ2-2; D tentatively fits TRBD1 or TRBD2 (5 bases each). The V and J ends lost 5 bases and 9 bases respectively, with 13 bases between them. CDR1 and CDR2 from the germline V gene are SEHNR and FQNEAQ (reference sequence). CDR3 length: 13 residues. CDR3 in amino acids: CASSERGERELFF. As DNA, the CDR3 is TGTGCCAGCAGCGAAAGGGGAGAACGGGAGCTGTTTTTT.

The J gene is TRBJ1-4, the V gene TRBV12-3 or TRBV12-4; 9 positions agree with TRBD1. This CDR3 has 15 residues. With V trimmed by 1 base and J by 8 bases, 5 bases remained unmatched. CDR3 sequence reads: CASSLGGQGAEKLFF. The CDR3 DNA reads as TGTGCCAGCAGTTTAGGGGGACAGGGTGCGGAAAAACTGTTTTTT.

Points on this clonotype: Just one base apart from a much larger clone, this may be a read error. The rearrangement joins TRBV3-1 to TRBJ2-3; D remains unclear. This CDR3 comprises 15 residues. CDR1 and CDR2 (germline): LGHDT, YNNKEL (reference sequence). The CDR3 reads CACSQEWKDTDTQYF. DNA for the CDR3: TGTGCCTGCAGCCAAGAGTGGAAGGACACAGATACGCAGTATTTT.

The chain has TRBV2 and TRBJ2-5; 7 bases are a match to TRBD2. Germline V gene lookup returns CDR1 SNHLY and CDR2 FYNNEI. Losses at the gene ends were 8 bases for V and 4 bases for J; bases not matched to a gene: 7. This CDR3 is built from 13 residues. The CDR3 spells CASSWGGRETQYF. The CDR3 DNA follows: TGTGCCAGCTCCTGGGGGGGGAGAGAGACCCAGTACTTC.

Only a few counts were recorded for this clonotype. The chain recombines TRBV6-1 with TRBJ2-7; no definite D call. Trimming took 6 bases from V and 8 from J, leaving 17 bases between them. The CDR3 extends over 13 amino acids. Germline values: CDR1 MNHNS, CDR2 SASEGT. The CDR3 nucleotides read TGTGCCAGCAGACCCGTGCTTTACATAAAGCAGTACTTC. Protein sequence: CASRPVLYIKQYF.

J is TRBJ2-3 and V is TRBV3-1; D unclear. The CDR3 runs 14 residues. CDR1 is LGHDT, CDR2 YNNKEL, per germline (reference sequence). V lost 1 base and J lost 6, with 11 bases in between. The CDR3 loop reads CASSQADAGDTQYF. In DNA form, the CDR3 reads TGTGCCAGCAGCCAAGCTGACGCCGGGGATACGCAGTATTTT.

This clonotype occurred a few times. The gene calls are TRBV7-6 and TRBJ2-5, with TRBD2 matching 8 bases. Germline assignment: CDR1 SGHVS and CDR2 FNYEAQ. Germline trimming cut 5 bases from V and 2 bases from J; bases unmatched to any gene: 10. CDR3 length: 16 amino acids. The CDR3 here is CASSPRAGVIQETQYF. DNA of the CDR3: TGTGCCAGCAGCCCGAGAGCGGGGGTGATACAAGAGACCCAGTACTTC.

This clonotype has only a few counts. The V and J genes are TRBV5-1 and TRBJ1-6; D is perhaps TRBD1 (5 bases). CDR3 length equals 14 residues. The V gene's germline CDR1 is SGHRS and CDR2 YFSETQ. Trimming removed 3 bases from V and 10 bases from J, with 14 bases in between. Here the CDR3 reads CASSSAGGGSPLHF. The CDR3 bases are TGCGCCAGCAGCTCGGCGGGGGGAGGCTCACCCCTCCACTTT. The whole variable domain, remainder taken from reference TRBV5-1 and TRBJ1-6, is KAGVTQTPRYLIKTRGQQVTLSCSPISGHRSVSWYQQTPGQGLQFLFEYFSETQRNKGNFPGRFSGRQFSNSRSEMNVSTLELGDSALYLCASSSAGGGSPLHFGNGTRLTVT.

The rearrangement links TRBV7-9 to TRBJ2-5, with 14 nucleotides matching TRBD2. The CDR3 extends over 16 amino acids. Germline loops: CDR1 SEHNR, CDR2 FQNEAQ (reference sequence). V shed 6 bases and J 5 bases; nucleotides not matched to a gene: 8. Written as DNA, the CDR3 is TGTGCCAGCAGTTCGGGACTAGCGGGGGTCGGGGAGACCCAGTACTTC. This translates into CASSSGLAGVGETQYF.

This clonotype showed up many times. The rearrangement uses TRBV7-2 and TRBJ1-5, with D tentatively TRBD1 (6 bases). V dropped 7 bases and J dropped 4 bases, with 11 bases sitting between them. The CDR3 consists of 13 residues. CDR1 is SGHTA and CDR2 is FQGNSA in the germline V gene. The CDR3 loop is CASTRGRNQPQHF. CDR3 sequence (DNA): TGTGCCAGCACGCGGGGGCGGAATCAGCCCCAGCATTTT. Filled out from reference TRBV7-2 and TRBJ1-5, the complete variable domain reads GAGVSQSPSNKVTEKGKDVELRCDPISGHTALYWYRQSLGQGLEFLIYFQGNSAPDKSGLPSDRFSAERTGGSVSTLTIQRTQQEDSAVYLCASTRGRNQPQHFGDGTRLSIL.

This clonotype occurred a few times. V gene TRBV7-2 combines with J gene TRBJ1-6; 8 nucleotides align to TRBD1. CDR1 and CDR2 (germline): SGHTA, FQGNSA. CDR3 length equals 16 residues. The V and J ends lost 4 bases and 10 bases, in that order; junction bases with no gene match: 12. The CDR3 protein is CASSYTDRQGSSPLHF. For the CDR3, the DNA is TGTGCCAGCAGCTACACCGATCGACAGGGGAGCTCACCCCTCCACTTT.

The chain couples TRBV6-1 to TRBJ1-1; 7 nucleotides match TRBD1. The germline gives CDR1 MNHNS, CDR2 SASEGT. The CDR3 consists of 15 residues. With 2 bases clipped from V and 10 bases from J, the junction kept 13 bases outside the gene matches. The CDR3 DNA sequence: TGTGCCAGCAGTGAAATATGGGGAGGGGGCGAACGAGCTTTCTTT. Amino acid sequence: CASSEIWGGGERAFF.

The sample holds a few counts of this clonotype. The V gene is TRBV12-3 or TRBV12-4, the J gene TRBJ1-5; the match to TRBD1 covers 7 bases. The CDR3 loop spans 13 amino acids. J gave up 6 bases and V 5 bases, and 4 bases lay outside the gene matches. CDR3 coding DNA: TGTGCCAGCAGTACGACAGGGCTTCAGCCCCAGCATTTT. This encodes CASSTTGLQPQHF.